Presented here are 13 T cell receptor beta chains from one specimen sequenced in a study of T-cell memory formation after mild COVID-19. TCRdb re-called the 5' RACE reads with MiXCR, one entry per CDR3 protein. The sample comprises about 430,000 distinct CDR3 sequences, roughly a quarter of which are singletons, and about 10% rests with the top ten. The sequenced sample was PBMCs or a T cell subset sorted from them (not recorded which). Every receptor here comes from an adult woman who had mild COVID-19 (a few samples of this study predate the infection). Cell type and time point are not known.

The chain recombines TRBV5-6 with TRBJ2-7; D may correspond to TRBD1 or TRBD2 (5 bases each). CDR3 size: 14 residues. The V end was cut by 3 bases, the J end by 7 bases, with 17 bases between. Germline V gene lookup returns CDR1 SGHDT and CDR2 YYEEEE. CDR3 sequence (DNA): TGTGCCAGCAGCTCATGGGACGGGGAATGGGAGCAGTACTTC. Amino acids: CASSSWDGEWEQYF. Using reference TRBV5-6 and TRBJ2-7 for the parts outside the CDR3, the full variable domain is DAGVTQSPTHLIKTRGQQVTLRCSPKSGHDTVSWYQQALGQGPQFIFQYYEEEERQRGNFPDRFSGHQFPNYSSELNVNALLLGDSALYLCASSSWDGEWEQYFGPGTRLTVT.

Comment on this clonotype: Since no conserved phenylalanine or tryptophan closes the CDR3, a read error is the likely cause. The CDR3 nucleotides read TGTGCCAGCAGCCCTGCCTGGACAGGGTTCGAAGACGAGCAGTACTTA. Its translation: CASSPAWTGFEDEQYL. The V call is TRBV4-2, the J call TRBJ2-7, with 8 positions matching TRBD1. V lost 4 bases to trimming and J lost 5 bases; unmatched junction nucleotides: 13. This CDR3 has 16 amino acids. Germline V gene data show CDR1 as LGHNA and CDR2 as YNFKEQ.

The chain uses TRBV21-1 and TRBJ2-7; TRBD1 is taken as the D call from the table, unchecked against the DNA. TRBV21-1 is deemed a pseudogene. CDR3 length: 17 amino acids. The CDR3: CASRLEKRAGPTYEQYF. In DNA, the CDR3 is TGTGCCAGCAGACTTGAAAAACGGGCAGGACCGACCTACGAGCAGTACTTC.

The chain couples TRBV5-6 to TRBJ2-7, with D tentatively TRBD1 (5 bases). The CDR3 extends over 14 amino acids. CDR1 is SGHDT and CDR2 is YYEEEE in the germline V gene. Trimming removed 5 bases from V and 6 bases from J, with 18 bases in between. As DNA, the CDR3 is TGTGCCAGCAGAAGGGGATATGGGGCCTCCGAGCAGTACTTC. Translated, it gives CASRRGYGASEQYF.

This CDR3 is CASSPPSGGAGEQFF. As DNA, the CDR3 is TGTGCCAGCAGCCCACCTAGCGGGGGGGCTGGTGAGCAGTTCTTC. The chain joins TRBV12-3 or TRBV12-4 to TRBJ2-1; 12 bases match TRBD2. The CDR3 covers 15 residues. The ends lost 6 bases at V and 9 bases at J; junction bases unmatched: 9.

The J gene is TRBJ2-4, the V gene TRBV7-9; a weak D match, TRBD2 (6 bases). CDR3 size: 15 residues. With 3 bases removed from V and 4 bases from J, the gap between germline ends came to 13 bases. The V gene's germline CDR1 is SEHNR and CDR2 FQNEAQ (reference sequence). This chain's CDR3 is CASSFGGITKNIQYF. CDR3 in DNA: TGTGCCAGCAGCTTCGGGGGAATAACTAAAAACATTCAGTACTTC.

The V call is TRBV25-1, the J call TRBJ2-3, with 9 bases fitting TRBD2. CDR3 length equals 17 residues. In germline, CDR1 is MGHDK, CDR2 SYGVNS. The ends lost 3 bases at V and 0 bases at J; junction bases unmatched: 7. In DNA form, the CDR3 reads TGTGCCAGCAGTGAGGACTGGACTAGCGAGAGCACAGATACGCAGTATTTT. Protein sequence: CASSEDWTSESTDTQYF.

The V gene is TRBV6-5, the J gene TRBJ1-2; maybe TRBD1 (6 bases). This CDR3 is 14 amino acids long. Germline CDR1 is MNHEY and CDR2 is SVGAGI. The V gene lost 6 bases and the J gene lost 7 bases, with 18 bases spanning the gap. As DNA, the CDR3 is TGTGCCAGCAGGACAGGCCATAACTCCTTTGGCTACACCTTC. Protein sequence: CASRTGHNSFGYTF.

The chain links TRBV6-5 to TRBJ1-2; perhaps TRBD1 as D (5 bases). The CDR3 spans 16 residues. Germline V gene data show CDR1 as MNHEY and CDR2 as SVGAGI. V was pared by 9 bases and J by 4 bases, with 24 bases between. The CDR3 DNA reads as TGTGCCAGGGTTCTCGTGTGGGGGTCACTACCCTATGGCTACACCTTC. Protein: CARVLVWGSLPYGYTF.

This clonotype turned up a few times. The chain recombines TRBV4-1 with TRBJ1-5, with TRBD1 identical over 11 bases. This CDR3 spans 17 amino acids. The germline CDR1 and CDR2 sequences are MGHRA and YSYEKL. Trimming cost V 1 base and J 8 bases; bases outside gene matches: 10. This CDR3 reads CASSQVGWTGGIEPQHF. CDR3 coding DNA: TGCGCCAGCAGCCAAGTGGGTTGGACAGGGGGCATTGAGCCCCAGCATTTT.

The chain is built from TRBV6-2 or TRBV6-3 and TRBJ2-7; D might be TRBD1 (6 bases). Trimming stripped 4 bases from V and 0 bases from J, with 13 bases between. The CDR3 totals 15 residues. Germline CDR1 and CDR2: MNHEY and SVGEGT. CDR3 sequence reads: CASSSPRDNSYEQYF. In DNA form, the CDR3 reads TGTGCCAGCAGTTCACCCCGGGACAACTCCTACGAGCAGTACTTC.

The rearrangement uses TRBV7-6 and TRBJ2-1, with 15 bases lining up with TRBD2. Germline V gives CDR1 SGHVS, CDR2 FNYEAQ. This CDR3 is built from 18 residues. The V and J ends lost 5 bases and 0 bases, in that order; junction bases with no gene match: 5. The CDR3: CASSPGTSGGSSYNEQFF. CDR3 coding DNA: TGTGCCAGCAGCCCGGGGACTAGCGGGGGGAGCTCCTACAATGAGCAGTTCTTC.

This clonotype appeared a single time. The chain uses TRBV7-9 and TRBJ2-1; tentatively, D is TRBD2 (5 bases). V gave up 4 bases and J gave up 5 bases, with 15 bases separating them. Germline CDR1 SEHNR, CDR2 FQNEAQ (reference sequence). This CDR3 has 15 amino acids. CDR3 protein: CASSSRTGNHNEQFF. DNA of the CDR3: TGTGCCAGCAGCTCAAGGACTGGCAACCACAATGAGCAGTTCTTC.